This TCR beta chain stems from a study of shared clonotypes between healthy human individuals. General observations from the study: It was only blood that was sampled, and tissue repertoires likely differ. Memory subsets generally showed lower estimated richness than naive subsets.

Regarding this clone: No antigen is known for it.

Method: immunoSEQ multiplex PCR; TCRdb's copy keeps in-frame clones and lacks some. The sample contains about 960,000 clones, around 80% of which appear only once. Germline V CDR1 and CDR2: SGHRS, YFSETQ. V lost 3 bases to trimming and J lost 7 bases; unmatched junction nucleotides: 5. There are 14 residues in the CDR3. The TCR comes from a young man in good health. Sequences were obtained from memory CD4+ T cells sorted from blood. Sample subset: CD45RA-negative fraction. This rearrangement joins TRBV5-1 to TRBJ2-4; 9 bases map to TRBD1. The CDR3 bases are TGCGCCAGCAGCTCGGGGACAGGGTATAACATTCAGTACTTC. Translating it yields CASSSGTGYNIQYF.